The text below deals with one T cell receptor (beta chain). This entry belongs to a study of blood T cell repertoires in COVID-19. Across the whole study: Samples representing acute and convalescent COVID-19 were sourced from the United States, Italy and Spain.

There are 15 residues in the CDR3. V was cut by 4 bases and J by 5 bases, with 18 bases left in between. Per the germline V gene, CDR1 is SGHRS and CDR2 is YFSETQ. Assay used: immunoSEQ multiplex PCR; TCRdb lists only in-frame clones, some missing. The data contain 120,000 or so clones, around 86% of them seen just once; the ten biggest clones take up approximately 12%. The sequence came from a man in his fifties or sixties with acute or convalescent COVID-19. Sequencing was carried out using peripheral blood. This sequence joins TRBV5-1 and TRBJ2-5; D may be TRBD2 (6 bases). CDR3 sequence: CASSPSGLQSETQYF. CDR3 in DNA: TGCGCCAGCAGCCCGAGCGGGCTACAGAGCGAGACCCAGTACTTC.